Shown below are 18 T cell receptor beta chains from a single sample sequenced in a study of blood T cell repertoires in COVID-19. Repertoires were generated with immunoSEQ multiplex PCR, while TCRdb's copy carries only in-frame clones and drops some. The sample records approximately 240,000 clones, 65% to 85% being singletons. Sequencing input: peripheral blood. Source of these receptors: a woman in her 30s who had recovered from COVID-19.

This clone was counted once. The gene calls are TRBV3-1 (or the pseudogene TRBV3-2) and TRBJ1-5; D unresolved. Germline-derived CDR1 and CDR2 are LGHDT and YNNKEL (reference sequence). The CDR3 spans 15 residues. The germline V and J ends were trimmed by 0 bases and 2 bases, with 8 bases remaining between them. The CDR3 bases are TGTGCCAGCAGCCAAGATTCAACGGGCAATCAGCCCCAGCATTTT. Encoded protein: CASSQDSTGNQPQHF.

The V gene is TRBV11-2, the J gene TRBJ1-1; unclear D gene. The CDR3 has 14 amino acids. Germline V gives CDR1 SGHAT, CDR2 FQNNGV. V shed 5 bases and J shed 5 bases, with 15 bases lying between them. The CDR3 is CASSASRTGTEAFF. The CDR3 DNA is TGTGCCAGCAGCGCTAGCCGGACTGGAACTGAAGCTTTCTTT.

The chain combines TRBV6-5 with TRBJ1-1; no firm D call. Germline CDR1 and CDR2: MNHEY and SVGAGI. V lost 6 bases and J lost 1, with 6 bases in between. The CDR3 is 12 residues long. The CDR3 loop reads CASRRRNTEAFF. CDR3 in DNA: TGTGCCAGCAGGAGGAGGAACACTGAAGCTTTCTTT.

The V call is TRBV9, the J call TRBJ1-2; weak D call: TRBD1 (6 bases). Trimming shortened V by 0 bases and J by 8 bases, and 14 bases separated the two germline ends. In germline, CDR1 is SGDLS, CDR2 YYNGEE. CDR3 length equals 14 residues. The CDR3 spells CASSVEVRGEGYTF. Here the CDR3 DNA reads TGTGCCAGCAGCGTAGAGGTCAGGGGAGAGGGCTACACCTTC.

Only one count was recorded for this clone. The rearrangement links TRBV5-4 to TRBJ2-5; D unresolved. The germline V gene has CDR1 SGHNT and CDR2 YYREEE (reference sequence). The ends were cut back, 0 bases at V and 1 base at J, with 4 bases in the middle. The CDR3 runs 13 residues. The CDR3 here is CASSLDSQETQYF. The CDR3, as DNA: TGTGCCAGCAGCTTGGACAGCCAAGAGACCCAGTACTTC.

The V gene is TRBV13, the J gene TRBJ1-4; 8 nucleotides agree with TRBD1. CDR3 length: 14 residues. V gave up 3 bases and J gave up 8 bases; unmatched junction bases: 5. Germline V gene sequence: CDR1 PRHDT, CDR2 FYEKMQ (reference sequence). CDR3 sequence reads: CASSFGQGGEKLFF. Here the CDR3 DNA reads TGTGCCAGCAGCTTTGGACAGGGAGGGGAAAAACTGTTTTTT.

The chain uses TRBV30 and TRBJ2-1; D possibly corresponds to TRBD2 (6 bases). The CDR3 has 12 residues. Per the germline V gene, CDR1 is GTSNPN and CDR2 is SVGIG (reference sequence). Between the trimmed V and J ends, which lost 0 bases and 13 bases, there was a span of 13 bases. CDR3 DNA sequence: TGTGCCTGGAGTGTACGTAGCGGACTACAGTTCTTC. Translated, it gives CAWSVRSGLQFF.

V usage is TRBV11-2 and J usage is TRBJ2-7; D is perhaps TRBD1 (5 bases). V was clipped by 0 bases and J by 5 bases, with 11 bases between them. Per the germline V gene, CDR1 is SGHAT and CDR2 is FQNNGV. The CDR3 has 14 amino acids. Here the CDR3 reads CASSLDRWGDEQYF. CDR3 coding DNA: TGTGCCAGCAGCTTAGATAGGTGGGGCGACGAGCAGTACTTC.

The table lists this clone with a few counts. The chain links TRBV6-5 to TRBJ2-2; 7 nucleotides align to TRBD1. V dropped 0 bases and J dropped 7; count of bases not matched to a gene: 5. Germline loops: CDR1 MNHEY, CDR2 SVGAGI. This CDR3 region has 15 residues. The CDR3 reads CASSYSGRGIGELFF. The CDR3 DNA reads as TGTGCCAGCAGTTACTCCGGCAGGGGGATCGGGGAGCTGTTTTTT.

The chain is built from TRBV5-1 and TRBJ2-7, with TRBD2 identical over 7 bases. There are 15 residues in the CDR3. Germline V gene sequence: CDR1 SGHRS, CDR2 YFSETQ. V gave up 4 bases and J gave up 2 bases; unmatched junction bases: 9. CDR3 in DNA: TGCGCCAGCAGCGTGTCGGGGCTAGCGGCCTACGAGCAGTACTTC. This encodes CASSVSGLAAYEQYF.

The chain is built from TRBV3-1 (or the pseudogene TRBV3-2) and TRBJ1-6; D is perhaps TRBD1 (5 bases). Germline V gives CDR1 LGHDT, CDR2 YNNKEL (reference sequence). Trimming stripped 0 bases from V and 11 bases from J, with 8 bases between. The CDR3 covers 13 residues. CDR3 region: CASSQEGEPPLHF. CDR3 sequence (DNA): TGTGCCAGCAGCCAAGAAGGGGAACCACCCCTCCACTTT.

The V call is TRBV29-1, the J call TRBJ2-1, with 11 bases fitting TRBD1. The V gene end was trimmed by 2 bases and the J gene end by 4 bases; junction bases not matched to a gene: 4. The V gene's germline CDR1 is SQVTM and CDR2 ANQGSEA. CDR3 length equals 15 residues. CDR3 nucleotides: TGCAGCGTTGAACCCGGGACAGGGGGGTACAATGAGCAGTTCTTC. Its translation: CSVEPGTGGYNEQFF.

CDR3 residues: CASRISVNTEAFF. In DNA, the CDR3 is TGTGCCAGCAGGATATCAGTGAACACTGAAGCTTTCTTT. This rearrangement joins TRBV2 to TRBJ1-1; D unresolved. Germline lookup yields CDR1 SNHLY and CDR2 FYNNEI. This CDR3 is built from 13 residues. The germline V and J ends were trimmed by 6 bases and 0 bases, with 8 bases remaining between them.

J is TRBJ2-1 and V is TRBV12-3 or TRBV12-4; no definite D call. This CDR3 is built from 11 residues. Trimming cost V 6 bases and J 7 bases, with 7 bases left between them. The CDR3 protein is CASRSRNEQFF. Here the CDR3 DNA reads TGTGCCAGCAGATCTAGAAATGAGCAGTTCTTC.

This clone was seen only once. V gene TRBV7-3 combines with J gene TRBJ2-1; 15 nucleotides line up with TRBD2. The V segment lost 5 bases and the J segment 7 bases; nucleotides outside the gene matches: 9. This CDR3 contains 17 residues. Germline V lookup: CDR1 SGHTA, CDR2 FQGTGA. The CDR3 loop reads CASSPLVGLAGGNEQFF. In DNA form, the CDR3 reads TGTGCCAGCAGCCCTTTAGTTGGACTAGCGGGAGGGAATGAGCAGTTCTTC. Complete variable domain (other parts from reference TRBV7-3 and TRBJ2-1): GAGVSQTPSNKVTEKGKYVELRCDPISGHTALYWYRQSLGQGPEFLIYFQGTGAADDSGLPNDRFFAVRPEGSVSTLKIQRTERGDSAVYLCASSPLVGLAGGNEQFFGPGTRLTVL.

The V and J genes are TRBV2 and TRBJ1-1; TRBD1 is a possible D gene (5 bases). Germline-derived CDR1 and CDR2 are SNHLY and FYNNEI. There are 13 residues in the CDR3. Trimming pared 4 bases from V and 5 bases from J, leaving 11 bases between. The CDR3 reads CASSGQGSTEAFF. Written as DNA, the CDR3 is TGTGCCAGCAGTGGGCAGGGAAGTACTGAAGCTTTCTTT. Using reference TRBV2 and TRBJ1-1 for the parts outside the CDR3, the full variable domain is EPEVTQTPSHQVTQMGQEVILRCVPISNHLYFYWYRQILGQKVEFLVSFYNNEISEKSEIFDDQFSVERPDGSNFTLKIRSTKLEDSAMYFCASSGQGSTEAFFGQGTRLTVV.

The chain recombines TRBV6-5 with TRBJ2-2, with D unclear. Trimming cost V 10 bases and J 2 bases, with 11 bases left between them. CDR3 length equals 13 residues. In germline, CDR1 is MNHEY, CDR2 SVGAGI. The CDR3 coding sequence is TGTGCCACCCCGCCGGGTAACACCGGGGAGCTGTTTTTT. It codes for CATPPGNTGELFF.

The V call is TRBV10-3, the J call TRBJ2-4, with 11 bases aligning to TRBD1. The CDR3 loop spans 15 amino acids. Germline CDR1 reads ENHRY; CDR2 reads SYGVKD. Germline trimming cut 0 bases from V and 9 bases from J; bases unmatched to any gene: 4. The DNA of the CDR3 is TGTGCCATCAGTGAGTCCGGACAGGGGGCCAGCATTCAGTACTTC. This sequence encodes CAISESGQGASIQYF.